This entry features one T cell receptor (beta chain) sequence. Its antigen remains unidentified. Use of 60 Vbeta and 13 Jbeta primers characterized the PCR. Measured with immunoSEQ multiplex PCR; TCRdb has only the in-frame clones, and not every one. The repertoire holds roughly 160,000 clones, with about 79% as singletons. The data originate from a study of cytomegalovirus exposure and HLA in healthy donors. Turning to the study itself: Assignment to the Caucasian-associated ancestry cluster applied to approximately 79% of the approximately 390 genotyped donors.

Broader study findings: For most TCR beta V segments, an earlier analysis put the productive rate at about 90% or about 30% of the time. In the analysis, some V segments, TRBV6-2 and TRBV6-3 included, were excluded as indistinguishable.

The germline CDR1 and CDR2 sequences are SGDLS and YYNGEE. This CDR3 contains 16 residues. V lost 3 bases and J lost 4, with 19 bases in between. V is TRBV9 and J is TRBJ2-5, with D perhaps TRBD1 (5 bases). The TCR was taken from a man between 50 and 59 years old in good health and CMV-seropositive. The sample comprised PBMCs. The CDR3 here is CASSGPPPNQGETQYF. The CDR3 nucleotides read TGTGCCAGCAGCGGCCCCCCCCCGAATCAGGGAGAGACCCAGTACTTC.